Detailed here is one T cell receptor beta chain. This CDR3 contains 14 residues. V lost 6 bases, J lost 4 bases, and 8 bases stayed unmatched. Germline V gene lookup returns CDR1 KGHSH and CDR2 LQKENI. These data come from a study of blood T cell repertoires in COVID-19. Generated by immunoSEQ multiplex PCR, the TCRdb table keeps only in-frame clones and is missing some. Seen here are 200,000 to 250,000 clones, less than 85% observed once, and the top ten hold 7.2%. The clonotype originates from a woman between 65 and 79 years old with acute or convalescent COVID-19. This rearrangement joins TRBV18 to TRBJ1-2; 7 bases map to TRBD1. The sequenced sample consisted of peripheral blood. The CDR3 nucleotides read TGTGCCAGCTCGCCCGGGACAGAAGCCTATGGCTACACCTTC. Translating gives CASSPGTEAYGYTF.